This TCR beta chain was found in a study of blood T cell repertoires in COVID-19. Study-wide context: T cells, B-cell-depleted T cells, or PBMCs supplied cDNA or gDNA.

TCRdb keeps only in-frame clones here, not all; method: immunoSEQ multiplex PCR. The sample lists around 76,000 clones, 70% to 85% occurring once. Germline assignment: CDR1 SGHDT and CDR2 YYEEEE. This CDR3 is 16 amino acids long. Trimming took 1 base from V and 7 from J; bases not matched to a gene: 6. What was sequenced was peripheral blood. The chain recombines TRBV5-6 with TRBJ2-1, with 12 bases aligning to TRBD2. The TCR originated in a woman aged 70-85 years with acute or convalescent COVID-19. The CDR3 here is CASSLFLAGGRNEQFF. The CDR3 DNA follows: TGTGCCAGCAGCTTGTTTCTAGCGGGAGGGAGGAATGAGCAGTTCTTC.